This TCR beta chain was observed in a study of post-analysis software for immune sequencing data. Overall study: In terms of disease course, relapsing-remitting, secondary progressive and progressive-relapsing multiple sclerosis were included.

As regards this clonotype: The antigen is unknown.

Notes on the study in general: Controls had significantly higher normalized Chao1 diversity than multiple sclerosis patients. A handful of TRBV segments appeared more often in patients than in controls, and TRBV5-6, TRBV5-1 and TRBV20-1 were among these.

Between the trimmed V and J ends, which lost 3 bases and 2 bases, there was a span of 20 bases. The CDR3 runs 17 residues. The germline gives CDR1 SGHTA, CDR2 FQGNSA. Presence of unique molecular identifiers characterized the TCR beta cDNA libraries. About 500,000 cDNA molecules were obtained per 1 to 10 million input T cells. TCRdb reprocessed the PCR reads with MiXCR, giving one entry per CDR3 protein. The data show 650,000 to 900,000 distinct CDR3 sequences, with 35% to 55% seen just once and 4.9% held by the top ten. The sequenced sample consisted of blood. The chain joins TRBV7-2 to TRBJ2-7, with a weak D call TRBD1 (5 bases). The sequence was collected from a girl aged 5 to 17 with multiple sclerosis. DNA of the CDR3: TGTGCCAGCAGCTTTGGCAGGGAACCCAGCTTCGCCTACGAGCAGTACTTC. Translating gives CASSFGREPSFAYEQYF.